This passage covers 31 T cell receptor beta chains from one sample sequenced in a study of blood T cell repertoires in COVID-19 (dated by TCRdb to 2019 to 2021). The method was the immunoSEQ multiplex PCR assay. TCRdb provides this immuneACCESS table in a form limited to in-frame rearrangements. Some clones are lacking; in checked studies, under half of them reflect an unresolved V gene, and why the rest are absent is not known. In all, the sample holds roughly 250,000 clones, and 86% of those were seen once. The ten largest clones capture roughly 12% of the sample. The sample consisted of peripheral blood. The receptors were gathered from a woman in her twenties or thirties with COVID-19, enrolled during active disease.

The CDR3 DNA follows: TGTGCCAGCAAAGCGGGGTTTGTCACAGATACGCAGTATTTT. Translated: CASKAGFVTDTQYF. The V and J genes are TRBV11-1 and TRBJ2-3; 7 nucleotides match TRBD2. The CDR3 is 14 amino acids. CDR1 and CDR2 (germline): SGHAT, FQDESV (reference sequence). The junction had 6 bases not matched to a gene; V was cut back by 7 bases and J by 2 bases.

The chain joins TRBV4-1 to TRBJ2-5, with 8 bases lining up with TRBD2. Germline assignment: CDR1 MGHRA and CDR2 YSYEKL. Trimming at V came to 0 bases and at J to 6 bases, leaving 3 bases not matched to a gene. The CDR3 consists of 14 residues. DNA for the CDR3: TGCGCCAGCAGCCAAGAAGCGGGGGCTAAGACCCAGTACTTC. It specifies CASSQEAGAKTQYF.

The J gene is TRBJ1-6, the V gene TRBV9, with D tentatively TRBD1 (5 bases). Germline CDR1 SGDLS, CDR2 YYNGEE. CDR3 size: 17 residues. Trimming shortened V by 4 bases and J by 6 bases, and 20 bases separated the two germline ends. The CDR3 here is CASSPLPGGWGNSPLHF. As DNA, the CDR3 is TGTGCCAGCAGCCCCTTACCGGGGGGGTGGGGTAATTCACCCCTCCACTTT.

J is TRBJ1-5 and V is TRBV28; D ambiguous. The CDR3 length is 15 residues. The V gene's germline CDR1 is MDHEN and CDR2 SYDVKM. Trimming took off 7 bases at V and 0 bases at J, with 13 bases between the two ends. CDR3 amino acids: CASTAGGDSNQPQHF. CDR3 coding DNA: TGTGCCAGCACTGCGGGCGGGGATAGCAATCAGCCCCAGCATTTT.

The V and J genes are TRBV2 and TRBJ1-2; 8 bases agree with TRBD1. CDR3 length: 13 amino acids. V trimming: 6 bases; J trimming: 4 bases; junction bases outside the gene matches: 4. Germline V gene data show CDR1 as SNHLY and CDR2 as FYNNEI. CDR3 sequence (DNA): TGTGCCAGCAGGGCGACAGGGGTCTATGGCTACACCTTC. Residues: CASRATGVYGYTF.

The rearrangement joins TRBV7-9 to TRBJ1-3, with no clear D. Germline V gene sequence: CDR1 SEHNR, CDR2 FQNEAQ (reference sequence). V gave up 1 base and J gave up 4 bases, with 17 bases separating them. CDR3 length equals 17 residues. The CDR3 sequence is CASSLEIGRGIGNTIYF. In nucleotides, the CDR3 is TGTGCCAGCAGCTTAGAAATCGGGCGAGGGATAGGAAACACCATATATTTT. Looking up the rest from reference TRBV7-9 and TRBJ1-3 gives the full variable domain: DTGVSQNPRHKITKRGQNVTFRCDPISEHNRLYWYRQTLGQGPEFLTYFQNEAQLEKSRLLSDRFSAERPKGSFSTLEIQRTEQGDSAMYLCASSLEIGRGIGNTIYFGEGSWLTVV.

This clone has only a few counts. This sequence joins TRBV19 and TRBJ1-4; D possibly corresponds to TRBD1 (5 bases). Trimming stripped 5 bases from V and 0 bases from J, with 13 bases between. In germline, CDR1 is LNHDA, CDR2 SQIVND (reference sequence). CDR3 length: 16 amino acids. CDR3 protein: CASSFVREATNEKLFF. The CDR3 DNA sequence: TGTGCCAGTAGTTTCGTCAGGGAAGCAACTAATGAAAAACTGTTTTTT.

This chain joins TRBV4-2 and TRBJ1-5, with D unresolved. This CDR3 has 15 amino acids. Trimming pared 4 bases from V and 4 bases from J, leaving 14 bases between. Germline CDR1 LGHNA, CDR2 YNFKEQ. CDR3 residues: CASSRSVAGNQPQHF. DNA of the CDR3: TGTGCCAGCAGCCGAAGTGTGGCAGGTAATCAGCCCCAGCATTTT.

The CDR3 is CASSQALGNTIYF. The CDR3 nucleotides read TGTGCCAGCAGCCAAGCCCTCGGAAACACCATATATTTT. The chain joins TRBV3-1 (or the pseudogene TRBV3-2) to TRBJ1-3; D uncertain. The CDR3 loop spans 13 amino acids. Germline CDR1 and CDR2: LGHDT and YNNKEL (reference sequence). Trimming stripped 1 base from V and 4 bases from J, with 5 bases between.

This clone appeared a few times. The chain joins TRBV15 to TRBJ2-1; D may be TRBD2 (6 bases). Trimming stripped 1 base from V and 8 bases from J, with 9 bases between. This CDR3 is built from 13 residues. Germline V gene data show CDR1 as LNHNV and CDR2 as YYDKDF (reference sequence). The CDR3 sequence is CATSRGRDDEQFF. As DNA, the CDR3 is TGTGCCACCAGCAGAGGGAGGGACGATGAGCAGTTCTTC.

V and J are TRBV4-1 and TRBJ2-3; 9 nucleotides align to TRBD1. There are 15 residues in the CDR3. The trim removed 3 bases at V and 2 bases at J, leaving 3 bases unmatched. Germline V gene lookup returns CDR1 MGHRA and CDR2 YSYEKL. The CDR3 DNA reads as TGCGCCAGCAGCCACCGGGACAGGGACACAGATACGCAGTATTTT. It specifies CASSHRDRDTDTQYF.

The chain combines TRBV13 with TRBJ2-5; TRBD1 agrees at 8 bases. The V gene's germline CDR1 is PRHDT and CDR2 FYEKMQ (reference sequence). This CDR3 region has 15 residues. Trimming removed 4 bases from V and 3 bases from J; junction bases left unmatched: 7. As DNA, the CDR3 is TGTGCCAGCAGCTCACGAATGACAGGGGAAGAGACCCAGTACTTC. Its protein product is CASSSRMTGEETQYF.

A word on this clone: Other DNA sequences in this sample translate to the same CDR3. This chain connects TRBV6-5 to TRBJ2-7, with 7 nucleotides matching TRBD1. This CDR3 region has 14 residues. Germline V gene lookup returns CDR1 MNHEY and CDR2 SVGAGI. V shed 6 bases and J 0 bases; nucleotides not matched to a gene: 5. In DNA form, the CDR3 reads TGTGCCAGCAGCCGGGACAGAGGCTCCTACGAGCAGTACTTC. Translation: CASSRDRGSYEQYF.

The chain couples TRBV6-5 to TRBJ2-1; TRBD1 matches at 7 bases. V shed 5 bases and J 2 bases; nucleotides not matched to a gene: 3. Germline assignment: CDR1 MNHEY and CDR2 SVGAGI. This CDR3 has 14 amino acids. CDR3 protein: CASSPGTAYNEQFF. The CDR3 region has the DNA TGTGCCAGCAGTCCCGGGACAGCCTACAATGAGCAGTTCTTC.

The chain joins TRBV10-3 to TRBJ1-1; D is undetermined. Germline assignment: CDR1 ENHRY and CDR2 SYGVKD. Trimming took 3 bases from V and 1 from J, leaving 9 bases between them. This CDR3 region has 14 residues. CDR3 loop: CAISEGGWNTEAFF. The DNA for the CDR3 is TGTGCCATCAGTGAAGGAGGTTGGAACACTGAAGCTTTCTTT.

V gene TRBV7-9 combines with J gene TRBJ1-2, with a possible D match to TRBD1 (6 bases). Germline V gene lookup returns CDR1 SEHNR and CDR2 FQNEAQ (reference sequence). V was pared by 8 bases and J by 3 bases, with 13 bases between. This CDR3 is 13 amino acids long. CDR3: CASVTGLHYGYTF. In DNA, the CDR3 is TGTGCCAGCGTCACAGGGTTACACTATGGCTACACCTTC.

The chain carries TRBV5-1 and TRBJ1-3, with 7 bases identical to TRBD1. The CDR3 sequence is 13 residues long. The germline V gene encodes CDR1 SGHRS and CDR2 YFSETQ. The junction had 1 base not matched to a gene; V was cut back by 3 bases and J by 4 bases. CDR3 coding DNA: TGCGCCAGCAGCTGGACAGGAGGAAACACCATATATTTT. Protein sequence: CASSWTGGNTIYF.

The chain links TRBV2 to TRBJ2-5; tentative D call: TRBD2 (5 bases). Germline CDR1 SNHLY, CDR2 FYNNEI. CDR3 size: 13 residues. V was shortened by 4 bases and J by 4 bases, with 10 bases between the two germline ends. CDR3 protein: CASSAGGRETQYF. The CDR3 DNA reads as TGTGCCAGCAGTGCCGGAGGAAGAGAGACCCAGTACTTC. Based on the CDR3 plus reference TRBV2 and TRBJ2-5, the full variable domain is EPEVTQTPSHQVTQMGQEVILRCVPISNHLYFYWYRQILGQKVEFLVSFYNNEISEKSEIFDDQFSVERPDGSNFTLKIRSTKLEDSAMYFCASSAGGRETQYFGPGTRLLVL.

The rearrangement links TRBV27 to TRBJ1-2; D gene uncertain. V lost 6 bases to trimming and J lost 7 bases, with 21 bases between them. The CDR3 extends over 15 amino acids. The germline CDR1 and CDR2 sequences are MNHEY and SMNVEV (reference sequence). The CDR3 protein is CASSPGNRGRGGYTF. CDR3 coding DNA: TGTGCCAGCAGCCCCGGGAACCGAGGGCGAGGTGGCTACACCTTC.

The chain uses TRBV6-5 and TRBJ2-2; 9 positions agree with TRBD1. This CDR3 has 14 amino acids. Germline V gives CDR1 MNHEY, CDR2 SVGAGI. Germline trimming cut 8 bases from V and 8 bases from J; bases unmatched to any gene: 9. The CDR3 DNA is TGTGCCAGCTGGGACGGGACAGGGCTGGGGGAGCTGTTTTTT. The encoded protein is CASWDGTGLGELFF.

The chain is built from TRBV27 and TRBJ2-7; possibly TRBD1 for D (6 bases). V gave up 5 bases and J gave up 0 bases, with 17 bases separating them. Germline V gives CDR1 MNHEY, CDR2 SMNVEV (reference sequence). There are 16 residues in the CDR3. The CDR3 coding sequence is TGTGCCAGCAGTATAACCGGGACATTTAGCTCCTACGAGCAGTACTTC. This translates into CASSITGTFSSYEQYF.

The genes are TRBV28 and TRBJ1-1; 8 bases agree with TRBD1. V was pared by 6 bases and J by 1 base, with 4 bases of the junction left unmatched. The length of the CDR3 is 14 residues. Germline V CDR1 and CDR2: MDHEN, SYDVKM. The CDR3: CASRPGQGNTEAFF. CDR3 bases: TGTGCCAGCAGACCCGGACAGGGGAACACTGAAGCTTTCTTT.

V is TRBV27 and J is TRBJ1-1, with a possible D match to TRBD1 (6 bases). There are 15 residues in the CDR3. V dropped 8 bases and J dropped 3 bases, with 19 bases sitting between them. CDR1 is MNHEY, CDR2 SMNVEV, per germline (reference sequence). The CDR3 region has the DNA TGTGCCAGCGGGGAGAGAAACAGGGCGGACACTGAAGCTTTCTTT. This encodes CASGERNRADTEAFF.

This chain's CDR3 is CATCRGANEKLFF. DNA for the CDR3: TGTGCCACCTGCCGGGGGGCTAATGAAAAACTGTTTTTT. The chain uses TRBV10-3 and TRBJ1-4; possible D gene TRBD1, 5 bases. The CDR3 spans 13 residues. Germline V CDR1 and CDR2: ENHRY, SYGVKD. The V end lost 10 bases, the J end lost 3 bases, and 12 bases lay between the germline ends.

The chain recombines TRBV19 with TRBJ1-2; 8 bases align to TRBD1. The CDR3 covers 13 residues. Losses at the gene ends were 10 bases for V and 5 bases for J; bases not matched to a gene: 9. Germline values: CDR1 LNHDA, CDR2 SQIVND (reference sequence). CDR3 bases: TGTGCCACTAGACAGGGGTTATGGTATGGCTACACCTTC. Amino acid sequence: CATRQGLWYGYTF. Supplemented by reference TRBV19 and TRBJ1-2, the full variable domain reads DGGITQSPKYLFRKEGQNVTLSCEQNLNHDAMYWYRQDPGQGLRLIYYSQIVNDFQKGDIAEGYSVSREKKESFPLTVTSAQKNPTAFYLCATRQGLWYGYTFGSGTRLTVV.

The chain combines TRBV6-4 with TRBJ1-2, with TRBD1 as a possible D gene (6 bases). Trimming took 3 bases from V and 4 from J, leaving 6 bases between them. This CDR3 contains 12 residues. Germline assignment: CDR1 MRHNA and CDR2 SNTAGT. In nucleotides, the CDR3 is TGTGCCAGCAGTGAGGACAGCTATGGCTACACCTTC. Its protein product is CASSEDSYGYTF.

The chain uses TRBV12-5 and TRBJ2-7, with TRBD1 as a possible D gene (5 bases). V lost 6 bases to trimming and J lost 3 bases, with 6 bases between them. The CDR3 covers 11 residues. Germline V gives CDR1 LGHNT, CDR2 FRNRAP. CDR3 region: CASGTVYEQYF. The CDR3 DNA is TGTGCTAGTGGGACAGTCTACGAGCAGTACTTC.

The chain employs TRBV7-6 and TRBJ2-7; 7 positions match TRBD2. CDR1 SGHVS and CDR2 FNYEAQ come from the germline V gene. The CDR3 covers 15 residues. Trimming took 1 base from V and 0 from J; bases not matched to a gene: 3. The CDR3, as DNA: TGTGCCAGCAGCTTAGAAGCTAGCGGCTCCTACGAGCAGTACTTC. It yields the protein CASSLEASGSYEQYF.

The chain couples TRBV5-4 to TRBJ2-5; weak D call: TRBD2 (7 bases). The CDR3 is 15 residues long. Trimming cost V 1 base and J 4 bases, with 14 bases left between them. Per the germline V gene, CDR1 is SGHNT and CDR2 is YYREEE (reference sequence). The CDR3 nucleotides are TGTGCCAGCAGCTTGACGGGGGGCTGGGGAGAGACCCAGTACTTC. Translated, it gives CASSLTGGWGETQYF.

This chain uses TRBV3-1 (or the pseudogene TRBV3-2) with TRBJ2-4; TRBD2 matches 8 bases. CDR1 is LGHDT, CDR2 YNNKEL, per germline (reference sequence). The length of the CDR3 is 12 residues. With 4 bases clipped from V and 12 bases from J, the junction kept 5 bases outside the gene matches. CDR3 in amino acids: CASSPSGGRQYF. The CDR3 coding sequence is TGTGCCAGCAGCCCAAGCGGGGGCCGTCAGTACTTC.

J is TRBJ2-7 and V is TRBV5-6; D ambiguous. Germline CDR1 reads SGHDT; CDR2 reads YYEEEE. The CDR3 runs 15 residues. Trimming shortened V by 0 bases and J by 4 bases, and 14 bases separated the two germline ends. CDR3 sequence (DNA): TGTGCCAGCAGCTTGGGTCGCAAACAGCTATACGAGCAGTACTTC. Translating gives CASSLGRKQLYEQYF.